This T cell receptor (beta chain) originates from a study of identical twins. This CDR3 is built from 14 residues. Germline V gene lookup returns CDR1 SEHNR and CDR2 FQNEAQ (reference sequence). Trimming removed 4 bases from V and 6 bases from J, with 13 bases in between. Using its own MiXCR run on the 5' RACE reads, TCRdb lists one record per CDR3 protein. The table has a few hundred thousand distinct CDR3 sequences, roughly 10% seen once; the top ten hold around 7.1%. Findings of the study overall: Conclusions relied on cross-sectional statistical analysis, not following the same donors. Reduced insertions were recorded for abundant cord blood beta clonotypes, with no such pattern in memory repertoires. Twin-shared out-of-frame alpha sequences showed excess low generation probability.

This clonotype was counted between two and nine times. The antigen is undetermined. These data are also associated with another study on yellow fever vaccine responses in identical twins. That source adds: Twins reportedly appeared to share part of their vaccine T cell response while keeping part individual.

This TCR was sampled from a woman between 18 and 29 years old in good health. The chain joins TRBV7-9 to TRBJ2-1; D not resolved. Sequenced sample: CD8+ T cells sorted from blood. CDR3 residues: CASSYPTPLNEQFF. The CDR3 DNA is TGTGCCAGCAGCTACCCAACCCCCCTCAATGAGCAGTTCTTC.